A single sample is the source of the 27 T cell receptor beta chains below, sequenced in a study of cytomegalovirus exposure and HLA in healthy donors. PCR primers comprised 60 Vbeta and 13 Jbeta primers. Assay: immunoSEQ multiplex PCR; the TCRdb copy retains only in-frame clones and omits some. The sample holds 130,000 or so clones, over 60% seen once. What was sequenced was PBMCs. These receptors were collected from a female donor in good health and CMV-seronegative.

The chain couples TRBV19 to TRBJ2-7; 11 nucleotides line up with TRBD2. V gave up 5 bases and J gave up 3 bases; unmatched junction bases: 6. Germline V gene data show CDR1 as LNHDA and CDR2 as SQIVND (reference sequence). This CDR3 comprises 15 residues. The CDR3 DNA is TGTGCCAGTAGTTCGGGACTAGCGGTCGTCTACGAGCAGTACTTC. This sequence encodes CASSSGLAVVYEQYF.

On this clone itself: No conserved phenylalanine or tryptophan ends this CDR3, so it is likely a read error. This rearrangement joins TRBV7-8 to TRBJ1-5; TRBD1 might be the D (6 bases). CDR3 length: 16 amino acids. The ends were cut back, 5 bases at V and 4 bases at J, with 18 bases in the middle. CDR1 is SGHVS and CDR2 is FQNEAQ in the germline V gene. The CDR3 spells CASSAYRVPANQPQHL. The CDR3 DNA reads TGTGCCAGCAGCGCCTACAGGGTTCCGGCTAATCAGCCCCAGCATCTT.

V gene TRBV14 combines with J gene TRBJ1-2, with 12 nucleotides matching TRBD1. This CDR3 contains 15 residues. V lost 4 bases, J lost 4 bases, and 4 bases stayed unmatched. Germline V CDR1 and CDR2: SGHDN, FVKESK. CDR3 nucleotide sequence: TGTGCCAGCAGCCCCGGGACAGGGGGCAGCTATGGCTACACCTTC. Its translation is CASSPGTGGSYGYTF.

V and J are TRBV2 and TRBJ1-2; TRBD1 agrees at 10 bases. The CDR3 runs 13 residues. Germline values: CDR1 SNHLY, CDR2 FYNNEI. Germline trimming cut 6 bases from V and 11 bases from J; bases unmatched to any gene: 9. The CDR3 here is CASRSGQGREYTF. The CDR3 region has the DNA TGTGCCAGCAGGTCGGGACAGGGGAGGGAGTACACCTTC. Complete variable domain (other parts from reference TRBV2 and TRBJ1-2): EPEVTQTPSHQVTQMGQEVILRCVPISNHLYFYWYRQILGQKVEFLVSFYNNEISEKSEIFDDQFSVERPDGSNFTLKIRSTKLEDSAMYFCASRSGQGREYTFGSGTRLTVV.

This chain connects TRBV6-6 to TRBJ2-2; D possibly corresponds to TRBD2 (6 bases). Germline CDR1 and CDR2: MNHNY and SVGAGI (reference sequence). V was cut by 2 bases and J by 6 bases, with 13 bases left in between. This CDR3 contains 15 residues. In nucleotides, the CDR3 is TGTGCCAGCAGTTACCGGCCCCGGGACTCCGGGGAGCTGTTTTTT. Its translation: CASSYRPRDSGELFF.

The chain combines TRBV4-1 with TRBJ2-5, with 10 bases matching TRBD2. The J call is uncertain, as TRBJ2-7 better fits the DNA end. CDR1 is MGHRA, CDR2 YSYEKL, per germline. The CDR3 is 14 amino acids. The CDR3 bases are TGCGCCAGCAGCCAAATAGCGGGGGGCTACGAGCAGTACTTC. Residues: CASSQIAGGYEQYF.

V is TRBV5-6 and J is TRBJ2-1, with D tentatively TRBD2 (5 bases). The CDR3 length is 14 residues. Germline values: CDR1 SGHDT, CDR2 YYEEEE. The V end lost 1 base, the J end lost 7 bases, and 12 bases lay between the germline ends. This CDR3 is CASSLSGGLNEQFF. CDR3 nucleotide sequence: TGTGCCAGCAGCTTGAGCGGCGGGCTGAATGAGCAGTTCTTC.

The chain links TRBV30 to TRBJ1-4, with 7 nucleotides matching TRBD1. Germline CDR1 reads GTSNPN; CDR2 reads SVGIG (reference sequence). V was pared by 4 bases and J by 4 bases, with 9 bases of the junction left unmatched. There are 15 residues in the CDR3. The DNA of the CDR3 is TGTGCCTGGACTGGAAACAGGGGTTATAATGAAAAACTGTTTTTT. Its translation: CAWTGNRGYNEKLFF.

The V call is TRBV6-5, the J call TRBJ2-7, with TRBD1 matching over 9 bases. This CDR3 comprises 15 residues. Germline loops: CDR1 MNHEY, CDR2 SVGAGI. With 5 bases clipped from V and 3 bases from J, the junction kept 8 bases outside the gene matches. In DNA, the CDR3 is TGTGCCAGCAGTCCAAAGGGACAGGGCGGCTACGAGCAGTACTTC. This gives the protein CASSPKGQGGYEQYF.

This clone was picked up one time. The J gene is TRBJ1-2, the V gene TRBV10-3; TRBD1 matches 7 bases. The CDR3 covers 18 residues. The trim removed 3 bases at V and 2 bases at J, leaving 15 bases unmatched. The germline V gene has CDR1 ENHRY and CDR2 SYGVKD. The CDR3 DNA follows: TGTGCCATCAGTGAACCGACAGGGACCCCTAGCTTAAACTATGGCTACACCTTC. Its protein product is CAISEPTGTPSLNYGYTF.

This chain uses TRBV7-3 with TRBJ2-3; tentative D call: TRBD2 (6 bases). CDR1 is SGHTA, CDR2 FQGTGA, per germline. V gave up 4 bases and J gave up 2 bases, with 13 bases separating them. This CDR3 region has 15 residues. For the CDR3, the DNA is TGTGCCAGCAGCTCGGGACTTCCTCCCACAGATACGCAGTATTTT. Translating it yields CASSSGLPPTDTQYF.

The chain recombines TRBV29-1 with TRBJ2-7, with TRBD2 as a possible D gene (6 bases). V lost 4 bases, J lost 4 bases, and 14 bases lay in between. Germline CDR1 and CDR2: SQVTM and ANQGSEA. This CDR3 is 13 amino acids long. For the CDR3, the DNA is TGCAGCGTTGGGTGGGACTCGAAATACGAGCAGTACTTC. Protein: CSVGWDSKYEQYF.

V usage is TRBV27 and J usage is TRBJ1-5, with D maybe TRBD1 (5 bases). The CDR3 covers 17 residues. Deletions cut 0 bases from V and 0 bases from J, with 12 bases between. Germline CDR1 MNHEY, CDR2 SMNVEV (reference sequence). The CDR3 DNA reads TGTGCCAGCAGTTTATCAGGGGACTTGGGTAGCAATCAGCCCCAGCATTTT. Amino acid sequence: CASSLSGDLGSNQPQHF.

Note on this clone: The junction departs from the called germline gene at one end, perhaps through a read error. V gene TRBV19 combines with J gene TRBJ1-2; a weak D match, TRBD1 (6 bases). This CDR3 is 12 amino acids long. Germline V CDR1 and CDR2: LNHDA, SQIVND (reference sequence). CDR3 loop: CASNGGRGATAF. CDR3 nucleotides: TGTGCCAGTAATGGGGGACGGGGGGCTACAGCCTTC.

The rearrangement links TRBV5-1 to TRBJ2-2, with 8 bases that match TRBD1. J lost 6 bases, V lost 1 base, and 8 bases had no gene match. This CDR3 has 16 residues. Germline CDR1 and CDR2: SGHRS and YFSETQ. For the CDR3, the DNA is TGCGCCAGCAGCTTGAACGGACAGGGTCCAGCCGGGGAGCTGTTTTTT. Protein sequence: CASSLNGQGPAGELFF. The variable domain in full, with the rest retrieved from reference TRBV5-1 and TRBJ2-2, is KAGVTQTPRYLIKTRGQQVTLSCSPISGHRSVSWYQQTPGQGLQFLFEYFSETQRNKGNFPGRFSGRQFSNSRSEMNVSTLELGDSALYLCASSLNGQGPAGELFFGEGSRLTVL.

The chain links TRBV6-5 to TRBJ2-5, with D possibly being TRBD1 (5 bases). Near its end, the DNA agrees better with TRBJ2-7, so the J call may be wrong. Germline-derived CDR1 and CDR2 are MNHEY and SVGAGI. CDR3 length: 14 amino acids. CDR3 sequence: CASSYSGRSYEQYF. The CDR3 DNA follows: TGTGCCAGCAGTTACTCGGGGCGATCCTACGAGCAGTACTTC.

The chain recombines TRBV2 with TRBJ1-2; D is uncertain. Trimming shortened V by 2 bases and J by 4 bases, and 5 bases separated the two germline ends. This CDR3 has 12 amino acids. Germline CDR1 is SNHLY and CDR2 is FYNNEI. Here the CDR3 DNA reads TGTGCCAGCAGTGAATCCCTCTATGGCTACACCTTC. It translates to CASSESLYGYTF.

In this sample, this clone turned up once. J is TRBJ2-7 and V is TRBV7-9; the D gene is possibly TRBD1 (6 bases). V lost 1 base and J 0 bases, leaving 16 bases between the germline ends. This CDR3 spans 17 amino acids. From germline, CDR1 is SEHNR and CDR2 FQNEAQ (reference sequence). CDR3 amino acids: CASSLDRTVESSYEQYF. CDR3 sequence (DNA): TGTGCCAGCAGCTTAGACCGGACAGTTGAGAGCTCCTACGAGCAGTACTTC. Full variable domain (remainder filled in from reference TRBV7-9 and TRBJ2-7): DTGVSQNPRHKITKRGQNVTFRCDPISEHNRLYWYRQTLGQGPEFLTYFQNEAQLEKSRLLSDRFSAERPKGSFSTLEIQRTEQGDSAMYLCASSLDRTVESSYEQYFGPGTRLTVT.

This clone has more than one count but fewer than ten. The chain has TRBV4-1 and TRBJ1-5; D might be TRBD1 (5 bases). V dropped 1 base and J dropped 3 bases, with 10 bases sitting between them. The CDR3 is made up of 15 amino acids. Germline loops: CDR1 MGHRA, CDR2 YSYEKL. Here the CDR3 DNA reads TGCGCCAGCAGCCAAGGAAGCAGGGCCAATCAGCCCCAGCATTTT. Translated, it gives CASSQGSRANQPQHF.

The CDR3 here is CAIALRDPDTQYF. The CDR3 DNA follows: TGTGCCATCGCTCTGCGGGACCCAGATACGCAGTATTTT. This chain connects TRBV10-3 to TRBJ2-3, with D possibly matching TRBD2 (6 bases). V lost 8 bases and J 4 bases, leaving 13 bases between the germline ends. The CDR3 is made up of 13 amino acids. Germline-derived CDR1 and CDR2 are ENHRY and SYGVKD.

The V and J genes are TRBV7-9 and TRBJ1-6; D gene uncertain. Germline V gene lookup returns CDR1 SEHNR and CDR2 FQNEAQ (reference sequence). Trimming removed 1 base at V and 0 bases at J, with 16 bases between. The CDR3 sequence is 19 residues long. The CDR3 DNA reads TGTGCCAGCAGCTTAGGATCTGGGCCCCTAAGCTCCTATAATTCACCCCTCCACTTT. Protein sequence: CASSLGSGPLSSYNSPLHF.

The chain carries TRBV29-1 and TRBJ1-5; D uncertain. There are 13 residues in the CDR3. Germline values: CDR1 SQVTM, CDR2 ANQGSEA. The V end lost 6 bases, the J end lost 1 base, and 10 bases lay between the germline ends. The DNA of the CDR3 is TGCAGCGTGGGCGACGGCAGCAATCAGCCCCAGCATTTT. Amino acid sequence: CSVGDGSNQPQHF.

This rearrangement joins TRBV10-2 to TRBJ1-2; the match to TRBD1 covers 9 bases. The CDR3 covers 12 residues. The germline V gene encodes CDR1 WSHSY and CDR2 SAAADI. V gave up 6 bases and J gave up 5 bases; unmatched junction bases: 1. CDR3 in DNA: TGCGCCAGCAGACAGGGGGCGTATGGCTACACCTTC. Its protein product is CASRQGAYGYTF.

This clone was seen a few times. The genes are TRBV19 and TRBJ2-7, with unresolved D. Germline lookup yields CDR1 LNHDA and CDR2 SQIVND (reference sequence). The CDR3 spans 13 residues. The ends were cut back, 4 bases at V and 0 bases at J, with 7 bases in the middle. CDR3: CASSTKSSYEQYF. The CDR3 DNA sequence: TGTGCCAGTAGTACCAAGAGCTCCTACGAGCAGTACTTC.

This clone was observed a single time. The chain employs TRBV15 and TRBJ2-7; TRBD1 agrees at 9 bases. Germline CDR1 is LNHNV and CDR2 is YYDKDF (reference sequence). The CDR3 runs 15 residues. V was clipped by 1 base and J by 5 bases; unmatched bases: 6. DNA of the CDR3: TGTGCCACCAGCAGAGTTGGGACAGGGTCTAACGAGCAGTACTTC. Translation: CATSRVGTGSNEQYF.

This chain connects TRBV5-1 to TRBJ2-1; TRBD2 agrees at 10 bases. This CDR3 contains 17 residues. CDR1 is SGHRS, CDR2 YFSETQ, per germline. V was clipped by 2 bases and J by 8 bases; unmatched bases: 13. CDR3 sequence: CASSFGGPSGSLDEQFF. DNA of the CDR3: TGCGCCAGCAGCTTTGGAGGGCCTAGCGGGAGTCTTGATGAGCAGTTCTTC.

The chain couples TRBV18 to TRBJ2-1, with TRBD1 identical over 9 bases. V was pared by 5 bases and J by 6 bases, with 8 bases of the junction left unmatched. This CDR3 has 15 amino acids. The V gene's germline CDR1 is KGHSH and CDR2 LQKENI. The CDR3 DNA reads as TGTGCCAGCTCAGGAGACAGGGGGTTCGGCAATGAGCAGTTCTTC. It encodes CASSGDRGFGNEQFF. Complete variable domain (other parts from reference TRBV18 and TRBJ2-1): NAGVMQNPRHLVRRRGQEARLRCSPMKGHSHVYWYRQLPEEGLKFMVYLQKENIIDESGMPKERFSAEFPKEGPSILRIQQVVRGDSAAYFCASSGDRGFGNEQFFGPGTRLTVL.